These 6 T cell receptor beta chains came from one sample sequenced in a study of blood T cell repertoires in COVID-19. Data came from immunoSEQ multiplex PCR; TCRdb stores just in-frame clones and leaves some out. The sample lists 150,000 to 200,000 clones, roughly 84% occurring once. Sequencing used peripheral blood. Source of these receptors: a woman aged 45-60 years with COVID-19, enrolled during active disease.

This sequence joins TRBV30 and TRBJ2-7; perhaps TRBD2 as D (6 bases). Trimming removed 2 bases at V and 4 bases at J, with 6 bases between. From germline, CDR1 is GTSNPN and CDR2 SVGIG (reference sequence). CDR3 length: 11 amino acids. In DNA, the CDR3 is TGTGCCTGGAGTCTAGCGTACGAGCAGTACTTC. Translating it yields CAWSLAYEQYF.

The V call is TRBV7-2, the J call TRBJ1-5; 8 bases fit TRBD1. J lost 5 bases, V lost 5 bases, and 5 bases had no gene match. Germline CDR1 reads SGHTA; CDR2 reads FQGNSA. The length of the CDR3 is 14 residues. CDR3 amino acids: CASSTGTGHQPQHF. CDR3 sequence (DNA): TGTGCCAGCAGCACCGGGACAGGCCATCAGCCCCAGCATTTT.

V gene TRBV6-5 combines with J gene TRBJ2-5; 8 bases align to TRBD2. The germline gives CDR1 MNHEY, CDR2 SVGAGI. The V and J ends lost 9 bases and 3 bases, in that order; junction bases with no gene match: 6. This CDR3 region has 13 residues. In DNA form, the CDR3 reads TGTGCCAGTGGCGGGGGGCGGGAAGAGACCCAGTACTTC. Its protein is CASGGGREETQYF.

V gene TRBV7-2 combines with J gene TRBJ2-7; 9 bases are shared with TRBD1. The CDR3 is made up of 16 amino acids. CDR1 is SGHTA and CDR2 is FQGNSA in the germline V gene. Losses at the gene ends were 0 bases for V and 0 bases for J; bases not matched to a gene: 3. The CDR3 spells CASSLARTGASYEQYF. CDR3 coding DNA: TGTGCCAGCAGCTTAGCGAGGACAGGGGCCTCCTACGAGCAGTACTTC.

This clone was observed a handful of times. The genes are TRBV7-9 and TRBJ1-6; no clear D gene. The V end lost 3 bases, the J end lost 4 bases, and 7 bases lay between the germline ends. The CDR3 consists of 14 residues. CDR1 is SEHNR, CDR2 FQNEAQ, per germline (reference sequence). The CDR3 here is CASSLAQYNSPLHF. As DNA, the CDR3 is TGTGCCAGCAGCTTGGCTCAGTATAATTCACCCCTCCACTTT.

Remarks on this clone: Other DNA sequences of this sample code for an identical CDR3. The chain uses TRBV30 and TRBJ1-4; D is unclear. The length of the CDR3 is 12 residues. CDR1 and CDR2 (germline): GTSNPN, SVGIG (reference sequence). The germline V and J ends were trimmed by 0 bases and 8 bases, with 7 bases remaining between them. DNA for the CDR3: TGTGCCTGGAGTGTACTTCGCGAAAAACTGTTTTTT. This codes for CAWSVLREKLFF.